The text below deals with one T cell receptor (beta chain). Its specificity is unknown. The sample originates from a study of CD8+ T cells in alopecia areata. Sequencing templates came from extracted RNA that was reverse transcribed into cDNA. The method was immunoSEQ multiplex PCR; TCRdb's version includes in-frame clones alone and lacks a portion of them. Of a few hundred thousand clones in the sample, around two fifths were seen once. Study-level results: Scalp clonality and expanded CD8+ clones among the top 100 were significantly decreased by tofacitinib. Lesional scalp, notably in alopecia totalis/universalis, had clonality above that of normal scalp.

Germline CDR1 and CDR2: MGHRA and YSYEKL. The CDR3 loop spans 16 amino acids. Losses at the gene ends were 3 bases for V and 6 bases for J; bases not matched to a gene: 4. Treatment specified: oral pan-JAK inhibitor, 5-10 mg twice daily. The V and J genes are TRBV4-1 and TRBJ2-5, with 16 positions matching TRBD2. The sequences come from CD4+ T cells sorted from blood, collected at approximately week 30, from a patient treated with tofacitinib. This TCR was sampled from a human donor with alopecia areata. CDR3 bases: TGCGCCAGCAGCCAGGGACTAGCGGGAGGGCCTAAGACCCAGTACTTC. Its translation is CASSQGLAGGPKTQYF.